Below, 25 T cell receptor beta chains from the same sample are listed, as sequenced in a study of metastatic and nonmetastatic thyroid tumors. Each patient went into thyroid surgery without having received any treatment. TCRdb re-called the PCR reads through MiXCR. The data show more than 10,000 clones, just under 30% seen once. Material for sequencing was tumor tissue. These receptors were collected from a female donor with papillary thyroid cancer or a benign thyroid nodule (not recorded which). Some clones in this sample may be carry-over from other donors' samples.

This sequence joins TRBV20-1 and TRBJ1-6; D may be TRBD1 (5 bases). CDR3 size: 14 residues. V was pared by 4 bases and J by 7 bases, with 14 bases between. From germline, CDR1 is DFQATT and CDR2 SNEGSKA (reference sequence). The CDR3 sequence: CSAKGVAGNSPLHF. The CDR3 DNA is TGCAGTGCTAAAGGAGTGGCAGGGAATTCACCCCTCCACTTT.

Judged by abundance, this clone is medium-sized. V is TRBV6-2 or TRBV6-3 and J is TRBJ2-2, with TRBD1 identical over 9 bases. CDR1 is MNHEY and CDR2 is SVGEGT in the germline V gene. Germline trimming cut 8 bases from V and 0 bases from J; bases unmatched to any gene: 7. CDR3 length: 16 residues. CDR3 loop: CASRRDRVTNTGELFF. The CDR3 DNA follows: TGTGCCAGCCGAAGGGACAGGGTTACGAACACCGGGGAGCTGTTTTTT.

In regard to this clone: One end of the junction is discordant with germline, which a read error may explain. The gene calls are TRBV10-3 and TRBJ2-6; D gene uncertain. From germline, CDR1 is ENHRY and CDR2 SYGVKD. This CDR3 comprises 16 residues. The CDR3 DNA is TGTGCCACCAGTGCCAGGCCCGACTCTGGGTCCAACGTCCTGACTTTC. Translated, it gives CATSARPDSGSNVLTF.

This clone rates as medium-sized. The chain links TRBV20-1 to TRBJ1-2; TRBD1 is a possible D gene (5 bases). The CDR3 consists of 13 residues. The germline V gene has CDR1 DFQATT and CDR2 SNEGSKA (reference sequence). CDR3 in DNA: TGCAGGGCCCGGGGGGGTAGGCCCTATGGCTACACCTTC. Its protein is CRARGGRPYGYTF.

As regards this clone: At one end the junction does not follow the germline gene, possibly because of a read error. This chain connects TRBV6-4 to TRBJ1-1, with D perhaps TRBD1 (5 bases). CDR1 and CDR2 from the germline V gene are MRHNA and SNTAGT. The CDR3 covers 15 residues. Here the CDR3 DNA reads TGTGCCAGCAGTTACTCGGCGACAGTGAACACTGAAGCTTTCTTT. It codes for CASSYSATVNTEAFF.

CDR3 bases: TGCGCCAGCAGCTTGGGCGGAGGCATGAACACTGAAGCTTTCTTT. Protein: CASSLGGGMNTEAFF. This rearrangement joins TRBV5-1 to TRBJ1-1, with D uncertain. V shed 0 bases and J shed 0 bases, with 9 bases lying between them. The CDR3 runs to 15 residues. Germline CDR1 reads SGHRS; CDR2 reads YFSETQ.

V is TRBV30 and J is TRBJ2-7, with 10 bases fitting TRBD1. With 1 base clipped from V and 4 bases from J, the junction kept 4 bases outside the gene matches. The V gene's germline CDR1 is GTSNPN and CDR2 SVGIG (reference sequence). The CDR3 totals 14 residues. As DNA, the CDR3 is TGTGCCTGGAGTGGGGACAGGGGACAGTACGAGCAGTACTTC. The encoded protein is CAWSGDRGQYEQYF.

This clone appeared many times. DNA of the CDR3: TGTGCCAGCAGCGGACCCGGGACAGGGGGAGAGACCCAGTACTTC. Residues: CASSGPGTGGETQYF. V gene TRBV9 combines with J gene TRBJ2-5; 11 nucleotides agree with TRBD1. V was clipped by 3 bases and J by 4 bases; unmatched bases: 5. Germline CDR1 and CDR2: SGDLS and YYNGEE. This CDR3 is built from 15 residues.

This clone was seen more than once but under ten times. The chain joins TRBV25-1 to TRBJ1-3; D ambiguous. V was cut by 3 bases and J by 0 bases, with 9 bases left in between. Germline V gives CDR1 MGHDK, CDR2 SYGVNS. The CDR3 spans 15 residues. In nucleotides, the CDR3 is TGTGCCAGCAGTGATTGGGGATCCTCTGGAAACACCATATATTTT. This gives the protein CASSDWGSSGNTIYF.

This chain joins TRBV19 and TRBJ1-1; D may be TRBD1 (5 bases). The CDR3 totals 12 residues. The V end was cut by 6 bases, the J end by 0 bases, with 5 bases between. Germline loops: CDR1 LNHDA, CDR2 SQIVND (reference sequence). CDR3 nucleotide sequence: TGTGCCAGTAGGGGGCTGAACACTGAAGCTTTCTTT. Translation gives CASRGLNTEAFF.

CDR3 DNA sequence: TGCAGTGCTAGAGATAGGGCTAGCGCCTACGAGCAGTACTTC. Protein sequence: CSARDRASAYEQYF. The chain couples TRBV20-1 to TRBJ2-7, with D maybe TRBD2 (6 bases). Germline assignment: CDR1 DFQATT and CDR2 SNEGSKA (reference sequence). CDR3 length equals 14 residues. V gave up 0 bases and J gave up 2 bases, with 11 bases separating them.

The chain employs TRBV6-1 and TRBJ1-2, with a tentative D call TRBD1 (5 bases). Germline CDR1 MNHNS, CDR2 SASEGT. Trimming removed 0 bases at V and 4 bases at J, with 18 bases between. CDR3 length equals 17 residues. The CDR3 loop is CASSEAGDSLITYGYTF. The CDR3 nucleotides are TGTGCCAGCAGTGAAGCGGGCGACAGCCTAATAACCTATGGCTACACCTTC.

Judged by abundance, this clone is medium-sized. The CDR3 spells CASSHHPMTTGNSPLHF. The CDR3 nucleotides are TGTGCCAGCAGCCACCACCCAATGACTACAGGGAATTCACCCCTCCACTTT. V and J are TRBV14 and TRBJ1-6; possibly TRBD1 for D (6 bases). CDR3 length: 17 amino acids. V was clipped by 3 bases and J by 7 bases, with 19 bases between them. Germline V CDR1 and CDR2: SGHDN, FVKESK. The whole variable domain, filled in from reference TRBV14 and TRBJ1-6, reads EAGVTQFPSHSVIEKGQTVTLRCDPISGHDNLYWYRRVMGKEIKFLLHFVKESKQDESGMPNNRFLAERTGGTYSTLKVQPAELEDSGVYFCASSHHPMTTGNSPLHFGNGTRLTVT.

The rearrangement uses TRBV6-5 and TRBJ2-3; a possible D gene is TRBD1 (6 bases). Trimming took off 4 bases at V and 2 bases at J, with 16 bases between the two ends. This CDR3 has 16 residues. Germline-derived CDR1 and CDR2 are MNHEY and SVGAGI. CDR3 protein: CASSSAAWGPTDTQYF. The CDR3 bases are TGTGCCAGCAGTTCGGCGGCGTGGGGGCCCACAGATACGCAGTATTTT.

This rearrangement joins TRBV18 to TRBJ2-3; 7 nucleotides match TRBD1. This CDR3 contains 14 residues. With 1 base clipped from V and 8 bases from J, the junction kept 6 bases outside the gene matches. From germline, CDR1 is KGHSH and CDR2 LQKENI. The CDR3 DNA follows: TGTGCCAGCTCACCACGGGACAGATCTCCTACGCAGTATTTT. Its protein is CASSPRDRSPTQYF.

The rearrangement joins TRBV9 to TRBJ2-1; 7 bases are shared with TRBD2. In germline, CDR1 is SGDLS, CDR2 YYNGEE. Trimming took 5 bases from V and 6 from J; bases not matched to a gene: 8. The CDR3 covers 14 residues. Here the CDR3 DNA reads TGTGCCAGCAGTCGGGGGGAGATCAGCAATGAGCAGTTCTTC. The encoded protein is CASSRGEISNEQFF.

This rearrangement joins TRBV3-1 to TRBJ1-1; no definite D call. V was shortened by 4 bases and J by 3 bases, with 6 bases between the two germline ends. There are 12 residues in the CDR3. Germline V gives CDR1 LGHDT, CDR2 YNNKEL (reference sequence). CDR3 in DNA: TGTGCCAGCAGCCGTATGGACACTGAAGCTTTCTTT. Translation: CASSRMDTEAFF.

The chain employs TRBV5-1 and TRBJ2-1; 8 bases are a match to TRBD2. From germline, CDR1 is SGHRS and CDR2 YFSETQ. Trimming at V came to 7 bases and at J to 7 bases, leaving 16 bases not matched to a gene. The length of the CDR3 is 16 residues. The CDR3 region is CASGPSGLGLGNEQFF. DNA of the CDR3: TGCGCCAGCGGCCCATCGGGACTAGGTTTGGGTAATGAGCAGTTCTTC.

Details on this clone: Relative to the germline gene, one junction end is altered; a read error may explain this. The rearrangement joins TRBV7-3 to TRBJ2-1, with D possibly TRBD1 on 6 matching bases. The V gene's germline CDR1 is SGHTA and CDR2 FQGTGA. The CDR3 has 15 amino acids. The CDR3 spells CASIFRQGLRNDQFF. The CDR3 DNA sequence: TGTGCCAGCATCTTTAGGCAGGGGTTAAGAAATGATCAGTTCTTC.

CDR3 sequence reads: CASSYILGLAGGDTGELFF. DNA for the CDR3: TGTGCCAGCAGTTACATCCTTGGACTAGCGGGAGGGGACACCGGGGAGCTGTTTTTT. The chain uses TRBV11-2 and TRBJ2-2, with TRBD2 identical over 15 bases. Losses at the gene ends were 6 bases for V and 3 bases for J; bases not matched to a gene: 11. This CDR3 comprises 19 residues. Germline-derived CDR1 and CDR2 are SGHAT and FQNNGV.

By share of the sample, this clone is medium-sized. This sequence joins TRBV27 and TRBJ2-7, with a tentative D call TRBD2 (6 bases). The V gene's germline CDR1 is MNHEY and CDR2 SMNVEV (reference sequence). This CDR3 is 15 amino acids long. V was clipped by 5 bases and J by 6 bases, with 20 bases between them. In nucleotides, the CDR3 is TGTGCCAGCAGTAGATTCGGGGGAGCGGTTACCGAGCAGTACTTC. Residues: CASSRFGGAVTEQYF.

Ten or more counts support this clone. Additional DNA sequences in this sample encode the identical CDR3. V and J are TRBV2 and TRBJ1-3; 7 nucleotides agree with TRBD1. Germline loops: CDR1 SNHLY, CDR2 FYNNEI. The length of the CDR3 is 14 residues. V gave up 9 bases and J gave up 1 base; unmatched junction bases: 6. CDR3 nucleotide sequence: TGTGCCAGATCTACAGGGGATTCTGGAAACACCATATATTTT. Protein sequence: CARSTGDSGNTIYF.

The table lists this clone with many counts. Other nucleotide sequences in the sample specify the same CDR3. This chain connects TRBV12-3 or TRBV12-4 to TRBJ1-1; no clear D gene. Trimming left V 8 bases short and J 1 base short, with 8 bases between. The CDR3 is 12 amino acids. The CDR3 protein is CASRYGNTEAFF. CDR3 DNA sequence: TGTGCCAGCCGTTACGGGAACACTGAAGCTTTCTTT.

The V gene is TRBV11-2, the J gene TRBJ1-2, with 11 bases that match TRBD1. This CDR3 comprises 15 residues. After removal of 5 bases from V and 6 bases from J, the junction contained 8 bases not matched to a gene. Germline CDR1 is SGHAT and CDR2 is FQNNGV. The CDR3 spells CASSHTGQGVNGYTF. The CDR3 nucleotides read TGTGCCAGCAGCCACACGGGACAGGGGGTGAATGGCTACACCTTC.

This clone turned up a few times. The chain links TRBV29-1 to TRBJ2-7; 7 positions agree with TRBD1. CDR3 length: 12 residues. Germline V gene data show CDR1 as SQVTM and CDR2 as ANQGSEA. The V gene end was trimmed by 7 bases and the J gene end by 2 bases; junction bases not matched to a gene: 5. CDR3 nucleotide sequence: TGCAGCGCCGAGGACAGGCCCTACGAGCAGTACTTC. Its translation: CSAEDRPYEQYF.